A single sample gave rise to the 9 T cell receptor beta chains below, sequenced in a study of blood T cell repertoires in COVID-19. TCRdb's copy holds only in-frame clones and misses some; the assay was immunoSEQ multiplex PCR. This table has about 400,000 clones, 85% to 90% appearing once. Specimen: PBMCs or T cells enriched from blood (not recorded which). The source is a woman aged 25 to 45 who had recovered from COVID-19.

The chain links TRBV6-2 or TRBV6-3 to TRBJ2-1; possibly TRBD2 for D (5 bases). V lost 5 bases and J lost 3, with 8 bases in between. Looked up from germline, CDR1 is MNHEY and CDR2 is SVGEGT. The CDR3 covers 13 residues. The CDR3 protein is CASSPGIYNEQFF. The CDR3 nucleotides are TGTGCCAGCAGTCCCGGGATCTACAATGAGCAGTTCTTC.

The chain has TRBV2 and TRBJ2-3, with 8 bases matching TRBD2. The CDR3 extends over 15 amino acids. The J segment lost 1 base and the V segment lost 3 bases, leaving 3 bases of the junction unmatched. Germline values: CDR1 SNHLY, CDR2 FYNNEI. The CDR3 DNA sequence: TGTGCCAGCAGTGACCCAGCGGGAGGCACAGATACGCAGTATTTT. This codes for CASSDPAGGTDTQYF.

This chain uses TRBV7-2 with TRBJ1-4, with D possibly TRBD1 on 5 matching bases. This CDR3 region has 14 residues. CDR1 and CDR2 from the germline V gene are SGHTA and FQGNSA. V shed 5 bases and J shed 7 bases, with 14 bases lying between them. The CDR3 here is CASSTRVSGEKLFF. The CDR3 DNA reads TGTGCCAGCAGCACCAGGGTATCGGGTGAAAAACTGTTTTTT.

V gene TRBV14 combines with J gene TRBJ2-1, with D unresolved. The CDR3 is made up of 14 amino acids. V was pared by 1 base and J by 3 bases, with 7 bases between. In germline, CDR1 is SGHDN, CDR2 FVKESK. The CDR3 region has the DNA TGTGCCAGCAGCCAAGGCCCTATCTACAATGAGCAGTTCTTC. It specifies CASSQGPIYNEQFF.

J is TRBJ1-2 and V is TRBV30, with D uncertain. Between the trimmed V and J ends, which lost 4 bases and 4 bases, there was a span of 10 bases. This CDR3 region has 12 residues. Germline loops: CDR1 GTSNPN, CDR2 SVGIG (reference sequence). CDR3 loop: CAWIDRSYGYTF. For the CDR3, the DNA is TGTGCCTGGATCGATCGGAGCTATGGCTACACCTTC.

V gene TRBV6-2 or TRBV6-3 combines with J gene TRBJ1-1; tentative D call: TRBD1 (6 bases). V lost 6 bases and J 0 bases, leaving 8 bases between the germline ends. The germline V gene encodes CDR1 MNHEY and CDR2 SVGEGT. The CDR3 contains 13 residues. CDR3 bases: TGTGCCAGCAGCAGGGGTTTGAACACTGAAGCTTTCTTT. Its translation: CASSRGLNTEAFF.

In nucleotides, the CDR3 is TGTGCCAGCAGCCCTGAACCGGGACTAGCGGGAGGGCGGGCAAACACCGGGGAGCTGTTTTTT. It translates to CASSPEPGLAGGRANTGELFF. The rearrangement uses TRBV7-3 and TRBJ2-2; TRBD2 matches at 16 bases. The germline V gene encodes CDR1 SGHTA and CDR2 FQGTGA. The CDR3 totals 21 residues. J gave up 2 bases and V 5 bases, and 14 bases lay outside the gene matches.

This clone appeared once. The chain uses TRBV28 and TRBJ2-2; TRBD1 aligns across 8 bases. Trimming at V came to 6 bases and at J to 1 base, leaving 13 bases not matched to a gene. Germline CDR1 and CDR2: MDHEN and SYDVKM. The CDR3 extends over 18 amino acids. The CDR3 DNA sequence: TGTGCCAGCAGGGGGGACAGGTACTTCGAAATGAACACCGGGGAGCTGTTTTTT. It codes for CASRGDRYFEMNTGELFF.

CDR3 sequence: CASSFWPRRGGLGYTF. CDR3 DNA sequence: TGTGCCAGCAGTTTTTGGCCTCGCCGCGGGGGTCTTGGCTACACCTTC. This chain links TRBV27 with TRBJ1-2; maybe TRBD1 (5 bases). The CDR3 covers 16 residues. V lost 3 bases, J lost 7 bases, and 21 bases lay in between. Germline V lookup: CDR1 MNHEY, CDR2 SMNVEV (reference sequence).